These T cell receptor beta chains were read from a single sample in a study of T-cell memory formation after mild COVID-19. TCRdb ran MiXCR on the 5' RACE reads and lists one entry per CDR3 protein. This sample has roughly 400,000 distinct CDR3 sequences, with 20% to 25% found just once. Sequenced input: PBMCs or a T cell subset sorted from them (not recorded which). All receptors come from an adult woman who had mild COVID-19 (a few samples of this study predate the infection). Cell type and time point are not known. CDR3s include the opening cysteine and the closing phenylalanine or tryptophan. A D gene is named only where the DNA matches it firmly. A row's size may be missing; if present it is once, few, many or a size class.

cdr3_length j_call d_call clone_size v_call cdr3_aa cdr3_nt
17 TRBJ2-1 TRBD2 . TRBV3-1 CASSQEAGTSQYNEQFF TGTGCCAGCAGCCAAGAAGCCGGGACTAGCCAATACAATGAGCAGTTCTTC
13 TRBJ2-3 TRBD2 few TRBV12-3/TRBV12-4 CASTLLSGSTQYF TGTGCCAGCACTTTACTGAGCGGGAGTACGCAGTATTTT
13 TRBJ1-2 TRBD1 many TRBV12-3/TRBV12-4 CASSPDRVNGYTF TGTGCCAGCAGTCCGGACAGGGTAAATGGCTACACCTTC
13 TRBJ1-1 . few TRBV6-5 CASSGWGGTEAFF TGTGCCAGCAGTGGGTGGGGGGGCACTGAAGCTTTCTTT
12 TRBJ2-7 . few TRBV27 CASSPNPSEQYF TGTGCCAGCAGCCCGAACCCTTCGGAGCAGTACTTC
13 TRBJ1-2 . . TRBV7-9 CASTPWGGYGYTF TGTGCCAGCACCCCGTGGGGGGGCTATGGCTACACCTTC
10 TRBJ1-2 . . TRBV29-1 CSVSEDGYTF TGCAGCGTTTCGGAAGATGGCTACACCTTC
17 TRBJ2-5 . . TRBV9 CASSPSGSGTSQETQYF TGTGCCAGCAGCCCCTCCGGGAGCGGAACTAGCCAAGAGACCCAGTACTTC
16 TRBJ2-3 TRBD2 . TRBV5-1 CASSPRIGRSTDTQYF TGCGCCAGCAGCCCACGAATCGGGAGGAGCACAGATACGCAGTATTTT
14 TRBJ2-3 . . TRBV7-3 CASSPGLPADTQYF TGTGCCAGCAGCCCGGGACTCCCCGCAGATACGCAGTATTTT
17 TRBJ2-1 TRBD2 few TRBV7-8 CASSPPGLAGQTNEQFF TGTGCCAGCAGCCCACCGGGGCTAGCGGGACAAACAAATGAGCAGTTCTTC
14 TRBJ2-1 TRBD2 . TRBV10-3 CAISRLAEANEQFF TGTGCCATCAGTCGACTAGCCGAGGCCAATGAGCAGTTCTTC
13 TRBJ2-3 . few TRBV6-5 CAALAASTDTQYF TGTGCCGCTTTAGCGGCAAGCACAGATACGCAGTATTTT
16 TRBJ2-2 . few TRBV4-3 CASSQEIRVYAGELFF TGCGCCAGCAGCCAAGAAATCCGGGTTTACGCCGGGGAGCTGTTTTTT
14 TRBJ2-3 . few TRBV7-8 CASSGGAIADTQYF TGTGCCAGCAGTGGGGGAGCGATCGCAGATACGCAGTATTTT
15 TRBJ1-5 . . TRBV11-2 CASSSGLHSNQPQHF TGTGCCAGCAGCTCCGGACTACATAGCAATCAGCCCCAGCATTTT
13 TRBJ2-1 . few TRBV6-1 CAIRTPSYNEQFF TGTGCCATCAGGACACCTAGCTACAATGAGCAGTTCTTC
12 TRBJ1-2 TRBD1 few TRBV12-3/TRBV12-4 CASGGTVYGYTF TGTGCCAGCGGGGGGACAGTCTATGGCTACACCTTC
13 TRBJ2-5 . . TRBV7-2 CASSPMREETQYF TGTGCCAGCAGCCCCATGCGGGAAGAGACCCAGTACTTC
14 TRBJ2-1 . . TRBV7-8 CASSLALSHNEQFF TGTGCCAGCAGCTTGGCACTATCGCACAATGAGCAGTTCTTC
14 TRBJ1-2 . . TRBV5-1 CASSPLSDSYGYTF TGCGCCAGCAGCCCCCTTTCGGACAGCTATGGCTACACCTTC
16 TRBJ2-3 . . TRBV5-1 CASSFGSGFRTDTQYF TGCGCCAGCAGCTTCGGGTCAGGGTTTCGCACAGATACGCAGTATTTT
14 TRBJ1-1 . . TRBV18 CASSPQYLNTEAFF TGTGCCAGCTCACCACAGTATCTGAACACTGAAGCTTTCTTT
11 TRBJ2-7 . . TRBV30 CACGTPYEQYF TGTGCCTGCGGGACCCCCTACGAGCAGTACTTC
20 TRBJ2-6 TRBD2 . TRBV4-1 CASSQDRASGPGSGANVLTF TGCGCCAGCAGCCAAGATCGGGCTAGCGGCCCGGGCTCTGGGGCCAACGTCCTGACTTTC
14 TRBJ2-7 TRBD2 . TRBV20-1 CSAGGSSGGYEQYF TGCAGTGCCGGGGGGTCTAGCGGAGGTTACGAGCAGTACTTC
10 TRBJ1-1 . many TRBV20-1 CAPGNTEAFF TGCGCCCCAGGAAACACTGAAGCTTTCTTT
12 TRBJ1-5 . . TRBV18 CASSNGAGTQHF TGTGCCAGCTCAAATGGTGCGGGAACCCAGCATTTT
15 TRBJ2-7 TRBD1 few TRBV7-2 CASSLEGGQIYEQYF TGTGCCAGCAGCTTAGAAGGGGGCCAGATCTACGAGCAGTACTTC
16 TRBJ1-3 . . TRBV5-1 CASSLVGQGIGNTIYF TGCGCCAGCAGCTTGGTCGGGCAGGGTATTGGAAACACCATATATTTT
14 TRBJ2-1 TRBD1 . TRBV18 CASSPGTGPHEQFF TGTGCCAGCTCACCCGGGACAGGGCCCCATGAGCAGTTCTTC
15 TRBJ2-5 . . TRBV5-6 CASSSARPHSSSQYF TGTGCCAGCAGCTCTGCACGGCCCCACTCTTCGTCCCAGTACTTC
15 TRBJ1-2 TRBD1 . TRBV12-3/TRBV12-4 CASSAPGGPAYGYTF TGTGCCAGCAGTGCTCCAGGGGGCCCCGCCTATGGCTACACCTTC
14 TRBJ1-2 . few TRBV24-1 CATSESTDVGGYTF TGTGCCACCAGTGAAAGTACCGACGTGGGAGGCTACACCTTC
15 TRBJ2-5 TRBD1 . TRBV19 CASSMGQTGEETQYF TGTGCCAGTAGTATGGGCCAGACAGGGGAAGAGACCCAGTACTTC
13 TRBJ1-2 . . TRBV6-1 CASPGLANYGYTF TGTGCCAGCCCTGGATTGGCTAACTATGGCTACACCTTC
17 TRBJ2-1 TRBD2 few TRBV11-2 CASSTLAGGSSYNEQFF TGTGCCAGCAGCACTCTAGCGGGAGGGAGCTCCTACAATGAGCAGTTCTTC
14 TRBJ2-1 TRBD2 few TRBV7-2 CASSPNLRGDEQFF TGTGCCAGCAGCCCCAACCTGCGGGGGGATGAGCAGTTCTTC
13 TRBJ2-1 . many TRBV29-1 CSVGRDKANEQFF TGCAGCGTTGGTAGGGATAAGGCCAATGAGCAGTTCTTC
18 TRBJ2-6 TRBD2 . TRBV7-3 CASRAGGSSPSGANVLTF TGTGCCAGCCGCGCGGGGGGTTCCTCCCCCTCTGGGGCCAACGTCCTGACTTTC
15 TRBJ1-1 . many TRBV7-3 CASSPTGTRPTEAFF TGTGCCAGCAGCCCCACCGGGACACGGCCAACTGAAGCTTTCTTT
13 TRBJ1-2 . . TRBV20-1 CSGLTELGYGYTF TGCAGTGGCCTTACAGAACTGGGCTATGGCTACACCTTC
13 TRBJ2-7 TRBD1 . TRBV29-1 CSVESGGAYEQYF TGCAGCGTTGAATCAGGGGGAGCCTACGAGCAGTACTTC
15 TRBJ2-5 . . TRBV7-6 CASSARRVGQETQYF TGTGCCAGCAGCGCCCGGAGGGTGGGGCAAGAGACCCAGTACTTC
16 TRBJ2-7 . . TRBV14 CASSLRWGWLEDEQYF TGTGCCAGCAGCCTGAGGTGGGGATGGCTGGAGGACGAGCAGTACTTC
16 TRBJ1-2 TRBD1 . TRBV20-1 CSVRARTGKPNYGYTF TGCAGTGTTAGGGCCAGGACAGGCAAACCTAACTATGGCTACACCTTC
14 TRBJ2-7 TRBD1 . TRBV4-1 CASSQGDREGEQYF TGCGCCAGCAGCCAAGGGGACAGGGAGGGGGAGCAGTACTTC
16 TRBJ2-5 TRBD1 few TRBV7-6 CASSLEGQAISETQYF TGTGCCAGCAGCTTAGAAGGACAGGCTATATCGGAGACCCAGTACTTC
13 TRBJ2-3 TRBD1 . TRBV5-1 CASGQGSTDTQYF TGCGCCAGCGGACAGGGGAGCACAGATACGCAGTATTTT
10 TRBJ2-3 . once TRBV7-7 CASSLHTQYF TGTGCTAGCAGCTTGCATACGCAGTATTTT
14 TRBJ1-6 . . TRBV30 CAWSALGGNSPLHF TGTGCCTGGAGTGCCCTGGGGGGCAATTCACCCCTCCACTTT
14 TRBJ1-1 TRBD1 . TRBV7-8 CASSVSGTGTEAFF TGTGCCAGCAGCGTCTCCGGGACAGGGACTGAAGCTTTCTTT
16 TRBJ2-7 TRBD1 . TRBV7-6 CASSLGMGQGGYEQYF TGTGCCAGCAGCTTAGGGATGGGACAGGGGGGTTACGAGCAGTACTTC
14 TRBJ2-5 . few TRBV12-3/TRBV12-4 CASSFSPRQETQYF TGTGCCAGCAGTTTCTCGCCCCGCCAAGAGACCCAGTACTTC
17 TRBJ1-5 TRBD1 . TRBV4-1 CASSQGTGTTGYQPQHF TGCGCCAGCAGCCAAGGGACAGGCACCACCGGATATCAGCCCCAGCATTTT
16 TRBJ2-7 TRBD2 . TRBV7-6 CASSLGYSGAPIEQYF TGTGCCAGCAGCTTAGGATATAGCGGGGCACCTATCGAGCAGTACTTC
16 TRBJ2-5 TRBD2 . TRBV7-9 CASSLPLAAAAETQYF TGTGCCAGCAGCTTACCCCTAGCGGCTGCTGCGGAGACCCAGTACTTC